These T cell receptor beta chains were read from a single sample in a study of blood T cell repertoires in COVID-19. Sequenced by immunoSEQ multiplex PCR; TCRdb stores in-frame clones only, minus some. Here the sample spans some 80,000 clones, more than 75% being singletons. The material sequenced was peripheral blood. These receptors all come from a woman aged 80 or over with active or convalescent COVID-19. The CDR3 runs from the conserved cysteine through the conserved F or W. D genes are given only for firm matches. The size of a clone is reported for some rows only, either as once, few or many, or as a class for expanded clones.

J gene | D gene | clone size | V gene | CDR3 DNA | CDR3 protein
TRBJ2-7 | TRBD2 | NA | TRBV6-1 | TGTGCCAGCAGTGACCCTAGCGGGGGCTATTACGAGCAGTACTTC | CASSDPSGGYYEQYF
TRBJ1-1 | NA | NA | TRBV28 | TGTGCCAGCAACCCCCTGCGGGGGGGCACTGAAGCTTTCTTT | CASNPLRGGTEAFF
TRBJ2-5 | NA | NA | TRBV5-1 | TGCGCCAGCAGCTTGGGGCGGCTAGCTCAAGAGACCCAGTACTTC | CASSLGRLAQETQYF
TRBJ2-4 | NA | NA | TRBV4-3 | TGCGCCAGCAGCCAAGATGGTAGTTACATTCAGTACTTC | CASSQDGSYIQYF
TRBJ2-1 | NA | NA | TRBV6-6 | TGTGCCAGCAGTCTTGGTACAGTGGCTACTCCGCCCCGGAATGAGCAGTTCTTC | CASSLGTVATPPRNEQFF
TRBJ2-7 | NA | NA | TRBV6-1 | TGTGCCAGCAGTGAAGCTGGGGGGAGGTACGAGCAGTACTTC | CASSEAGGRYEQYF
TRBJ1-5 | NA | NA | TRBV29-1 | TGCAGCGTTGTGGTTCCGGGGGGAGGGAGTAGGAGCAATCAGCCCCAGCATTTT | CSVVVPGGGSRSNQPQHF
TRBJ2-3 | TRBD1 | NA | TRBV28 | TGTGCCAGCAGTTCAGAGGGGGCAACGGATACGCAGTATTTT | CASSSEGATDTQYF
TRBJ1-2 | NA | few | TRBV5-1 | TGCGCCAGCAGCTCGGGCGGGCATGGCTACACCTTC | CASSSGGHGYTF
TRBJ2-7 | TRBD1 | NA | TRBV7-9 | TGTGCCAGCAGTTCCCCCACCGGGACAGGGGCCTACGAGCAGTACTTC | CASSSPTGTGAYEQYF
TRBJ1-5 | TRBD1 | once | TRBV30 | TGTGCCTGCCAGGGACAGGGGAATCAGCCCCAGCATTTT | CACQGQGNQPQHF
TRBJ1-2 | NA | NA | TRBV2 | TGTGCCAGCAGTGATGGGGGAGGCTATGGCTACACCTTC | CASSDGGGYGYTF
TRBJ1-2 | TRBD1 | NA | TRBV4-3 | TGCGCCAGCAGCCAACGGGCAGGGGGTACAAACAAATATGGCTACACCTTC | CASSQRAGGTNKYGYTF
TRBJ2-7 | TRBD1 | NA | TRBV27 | TGTGCCAGCAGTCCCCCGACAGGGTCTCCCCACGAGCAGTACTTC | CASSPPTGSPHEQYF
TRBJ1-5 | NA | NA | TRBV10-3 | TGTGCCATCAGTAAGCAGGCCAATCAGCCCCAGCATTTT | CAISKQANQPQHF
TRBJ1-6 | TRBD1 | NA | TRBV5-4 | TGTGCCAGCAGCCCCGGGACAGGCGCTAGCTCCTATAATTCACCCCTCCACTTT | CASSPGTGASSYNSPLHF
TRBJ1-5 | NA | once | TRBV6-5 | TGTGCCAGCAGCTTGGGGGGTTCGGGGCAGCCCCAGCATTTT | CASSLGGSGQPQHF
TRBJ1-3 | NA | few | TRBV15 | TGTGCCACCAGCAACCGAGCCTCACGAGGTGGAAACACCATATATTTT | CATSNRASRGGNTIYF
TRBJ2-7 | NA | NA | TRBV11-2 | TGTGCCAGCAGCTTGTCGTCAGGGTCCCACGAGCAGTACTTC | CASSLSSGSHEQYF
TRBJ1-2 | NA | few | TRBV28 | TGTGCCAGCACCCCCCAGGGTTCCGGCTCTCCCTACACCTTC | CASTPQGSGSPYTF
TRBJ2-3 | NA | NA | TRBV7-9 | TGTGCCAGCAGCCCAAGCAGCACAGATACGCAGTATTTT | CASSPSSTDTQYF
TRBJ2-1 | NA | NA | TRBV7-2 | TGTGCCAGCAGCTTAACTAGCCTCCTGTCCAATGAGCAGTTCTTC | CASSLTSLLSNEQFF
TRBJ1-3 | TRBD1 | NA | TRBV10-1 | TGCGCCAGCGGATTACAGGGGACGAACACCATATATTTT | CASGLQGTNTIYF
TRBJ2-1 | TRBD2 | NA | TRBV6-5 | TGTGCCAGCAAGGGAGGGAGCTCCTACAATGAGCAGTTCTTC | CASKGGSSYNEQFF
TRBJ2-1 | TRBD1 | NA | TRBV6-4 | TGTGCCAGCAGTCTTGGACAGGGTTCCCTCAATGAGCAGTTCTTC | CASSLGQGSLNEQFF
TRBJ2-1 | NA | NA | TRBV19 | TGTGCCAGTAGTATGGGGTGGGACAACAATGAGCAGTTCTTC | CASSMGWDNNEQFF
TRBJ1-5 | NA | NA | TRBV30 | TGTGCCTGGAGTGTTTCCCGGGGAGGATCGCCCCAGCATTTT | CAWSVSRGGSPQHF
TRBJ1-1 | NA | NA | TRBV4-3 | TGCGCCAGCAGCCAAGATGTGAATGGGCCGAACACTGAAGCTTTCTTT | CASSQDVNGPNTEAFF
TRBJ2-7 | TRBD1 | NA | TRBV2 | TGTGCCAGCAGTGCTAACAGGGGGCGCGTTTACGAGCAGTACTTC | CASSANRGRVYEQYF
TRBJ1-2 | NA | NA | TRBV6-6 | TGTGCCAGCAGTTCTCCCGGGGACTATCGAGGCTACACCTTC | CASSSPGDYRGYTF
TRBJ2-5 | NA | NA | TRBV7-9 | TGTGCCAGCAGCCCAGGACAGCAAGAGACCCAGTACTTC | CASSPGQQETQYF
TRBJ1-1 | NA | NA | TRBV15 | TGTGCCACCAGCAGAGATGAGGGGGATGAAGCTTTCTTT | CATSRDEGDEAFF
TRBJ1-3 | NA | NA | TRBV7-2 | TGTGCCAGCAGCTTAGATCCAGGGCAAGGAAACACCATATATTTT | CASSLDPGQGNTIYF
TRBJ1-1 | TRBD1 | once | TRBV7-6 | TGTGCCAGCAGCTTAGAGGGACAGGTGAACACTGAAGCTTTCTTT | CASSLEGQVNTEAFF